These 7 T cell receptor beta chains share one sample of origin, sequenced in a study of blood T cells in healthy people across ages. PCR was performed a second time for about 7 to 12 cycles using a sample-barcoded 5' primer and a J-beta primer mix. TCRdb reprocessed the 5' RACE reads with MiXCR, giving one entry per CDR3 protein. The sample consists of fewer than 800,000 distinct CDR3 sequences, around 45% of them appearing once. The sequenced sample consisted of blood. The source of these receptors is a woman in her fifties or sixties in good health.

In its sample, this clonotype was seen a few times. This sequence joins TRBV4-3 and TRBJ2-7; D might be TRBD2 (7 bases). The CDR3 is made up of 16 amino acids. Trimming left V 4 bases short and J 6 bases short, with 22 bases between. Germline CDR1 LGHNA, CDR2 YSLEER. In DNA, the CDR3 is TGCGCCAGCAGCCCTACGCGGGGGCGCGAGCTCGGCGAGCAGTACTTC. Translated, it gives CASSPTRGRELGEQYF.

The gene calls are TRBV14 and TRBJ2-7; possibly TRBD2 for D (6 bases). Per germline, CDR1 SGHDN and CDR2 FVKESK. The CDR3 has 16 amino acids. Trimming shortened V by 0 bases and J by 7 bases, and 19 bases separated the two germline ends. The CDR3 DNA is TGTGCCAGCAGCCAAGATCCAGCGGGCAGCTACAATGAGCAGTACTTC. As protein: CASSQDPAGSYNEQYF.

This clonotype was detected a few times. The chain carries TRBV7-2 and TRBJ2-5; possible D gene TRBD1, 6 bases. The V gene lost 5 bases and the J gene lost 3 bases, with 10 bases spanning the gap. In germline, CDR1 is SGHTA, CDR2 FQGNSA. The CDR3 consists of 13 residues. In DNA form, the CDR3 reads TGTGCCAGCAGCCCCCACAGGGAAGAGACCCAGTACTTC. It encodes CASSPHREETQYF.

Only a few counts were recorded for this clonotype. The rearrangement uses TRBV7-2 and TRBJ2-7, with 11 bases identical to TRBD1. Germline CDR1 is SGHTA and CDR2 is FQGNSA. The trim removed 5 bases at V and 2 bases at J, leaving 5 bases unmatched. This CDR3 contains 15 residues. The CDR3 region has the DNA TGTGCCAGCAGCCAGTCGGGACAGGGGGCCTACGAGCAGTACTTC. Its translation: CASSQSGQGAYEQYF.

The rearrangement joins TRBV27 to TRBJ2-1, with D perhaps given as TRBD1 or TRBD2 (5 bases each). Germline assignment: CDR1 MNHEY and CDR2 SMNVEV (reference sequence). V was pared by 3 bases and J by 6 bases, with 12 bases between. The CDR3 contains 14 residues. Written as DNA, the CDR3 is TGTGCCAGCAGTTTTGGTTGGGGGAGCAATGAGCAGTTCTTC. It encodes CASSFGWGSNEQFF.

The V gene is TRBV29-1, the J gene TRBJ2-1; 8 bases fit TRBD2. With V trimmed by 3 bases and J by 8 bases, 9 bases remained unmatched. Germline loops: CDR1 SQVTM, CDR2 ANQGSEA. The CDR3 consists of 14 residues. The CDR3 spells CSVDAVAGYDEQFF. CDR3 DNA sequence: TGCAGCGTTGATGCGGTAGCGGGATACGATGAGCAGTTCTTC.

Regarding this clonotype: It may be a read error: a sequence one base away is much more abundant. The chain links TRBV5-1 to TRBJ2-7; 8 bases match TRBD1. CDR3 size: 14 residues. CDR1 is SGHRS, CDR2 YFSETQ, per germline. V lost 4 bases to trimming and J lost 2 bases; unmatched junction nucleotides: 5. The DNA of the CDR3 is TGCGCCAGCAGCGTGACAGGGGACCCCTACGAGCAGTACTTC. Translating gives CASSVTGDPYEQYF.